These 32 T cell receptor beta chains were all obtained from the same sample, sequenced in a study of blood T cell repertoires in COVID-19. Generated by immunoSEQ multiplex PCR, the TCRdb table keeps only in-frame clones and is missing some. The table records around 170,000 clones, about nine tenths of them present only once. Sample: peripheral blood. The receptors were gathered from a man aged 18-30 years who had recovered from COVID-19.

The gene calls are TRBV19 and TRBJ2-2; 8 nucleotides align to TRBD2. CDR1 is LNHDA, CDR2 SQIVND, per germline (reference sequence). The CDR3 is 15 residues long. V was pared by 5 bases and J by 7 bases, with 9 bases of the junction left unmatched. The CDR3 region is CASSLPGGVDGELFF. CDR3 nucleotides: TGTGCCAGTAGTCTCCCCGGGGGGGTCGACGGGGAGCTGTTTTTT.

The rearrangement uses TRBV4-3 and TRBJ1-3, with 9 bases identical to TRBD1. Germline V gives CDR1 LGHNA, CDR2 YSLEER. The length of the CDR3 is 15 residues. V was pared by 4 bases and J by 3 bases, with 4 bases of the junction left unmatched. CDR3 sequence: CASSPGTGSGNTIYF. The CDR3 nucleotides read TGCGCCAGCAGCCCCGGGACAGGGAGTGGAAACACCATATATTTT.

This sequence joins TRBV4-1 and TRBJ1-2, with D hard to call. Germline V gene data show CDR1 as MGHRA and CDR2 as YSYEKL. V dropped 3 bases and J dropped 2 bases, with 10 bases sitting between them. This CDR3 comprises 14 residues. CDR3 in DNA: TGCGCCAGCAGCCAGGGGAGTCAGAACTATGGCTACACCTTC. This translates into CASSQGSQNYGYTF.

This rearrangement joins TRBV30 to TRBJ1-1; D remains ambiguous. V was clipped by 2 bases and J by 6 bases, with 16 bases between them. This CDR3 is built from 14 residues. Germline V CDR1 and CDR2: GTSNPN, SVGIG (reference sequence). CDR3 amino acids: CAWSRGYLEAEAFF. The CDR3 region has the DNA TGTGCCTGGAGTAGAGGGTACCTCGAGGCTGAAGCTTTCTTT.

CDR3 nucleotide sequence: TGTGCCATCAGTGTATTAGAGGAAGGTAATGAGCAGTTCTTC. It yields the protein CAISVLEEGNEQFF. The rearrangement links TRBV10-3 to TRBJ2-1; D is undetermined. From germline, CDR1 is ENHRY and CDR2 SYGVKD. Trimming took off 4 bases at V and 7 bases at J, with 14 bases between the two ends. CDR3 size: 14 residues.

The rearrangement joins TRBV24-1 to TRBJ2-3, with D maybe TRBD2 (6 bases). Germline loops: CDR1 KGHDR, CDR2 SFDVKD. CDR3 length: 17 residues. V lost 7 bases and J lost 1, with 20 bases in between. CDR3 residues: CATSPPWGERGTDTQYF. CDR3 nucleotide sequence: TGTGCCACCAGCCCTCCCTGGGGGGAGCGGGGCACAGATACGCAGTATTTT.

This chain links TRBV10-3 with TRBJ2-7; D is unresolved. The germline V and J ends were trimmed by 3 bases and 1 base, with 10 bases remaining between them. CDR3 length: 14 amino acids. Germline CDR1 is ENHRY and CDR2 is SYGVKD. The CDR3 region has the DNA TGTGCCATCAGTGACCAACAGAGATCCTACGAGCAGTACTTC. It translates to CAISDQQRSYEQYF.

The CDR3, as DNA: TGTGCCACCAGCGGCAGGGGGGAGACCCAGTACTTC. Residues: CATSGRGETQYF. V gene TRBV15 combines with J gene TRBJ2-5; 7 bases are shared with TRBD1. Germline CDR1 and CDR2: LNHNV and YYDKDF (reference sequence). Trimming took 5 bases from V and 5 from J; bases not matched to a gene: 2. The CDR3 covers 12 residues.

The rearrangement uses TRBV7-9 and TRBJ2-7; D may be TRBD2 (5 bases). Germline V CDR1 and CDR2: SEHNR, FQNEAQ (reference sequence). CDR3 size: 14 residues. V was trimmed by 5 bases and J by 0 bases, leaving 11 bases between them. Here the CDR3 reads CASSQDSLSYEQYF. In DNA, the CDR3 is TGTGCCAGCAGCCAGGACTCCCTCTCCTACGAGCAGTACTTC.

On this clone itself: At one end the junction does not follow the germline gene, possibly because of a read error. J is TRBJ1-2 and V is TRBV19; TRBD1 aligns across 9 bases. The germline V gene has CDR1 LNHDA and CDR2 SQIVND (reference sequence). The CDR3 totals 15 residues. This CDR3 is CVSSIGGRTGDGYTF. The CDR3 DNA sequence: TGTGTCAGTAGTATAGGTGGGCGGACAGGGGATGGCTACACCTTC.

CDR3 in DNA: TGTGCCAGTAGTGACAGAGACAGAACAGATACGCAGTATTTT. It is translated as CASSDRDRTDTQYF. The chain couples TRBV19 to TRBJ2-3; TRBD1 is a possible D gene (5 bases). CDR1 and CDR2 from the germline V gene are LNHDA and SQIVND (reference sequence). CDR3 length equals 14 residues. Trimming removed 5 bases from V and 3 bases from J, with 12 bases in between. Drawing the rest from reference TRBV19 and TRBJ2-3, the complete variable domain is DGGITQSPKYLFRKEGQNVTLSCEQNLNHDAMYWYRQDPGQGLRLIYYSQIVNDFQKGDIAEGYSVSREKKESFPLTVTSAQKNPTAFYLCASSDRDRTDTQYFGPGTRLTVL.

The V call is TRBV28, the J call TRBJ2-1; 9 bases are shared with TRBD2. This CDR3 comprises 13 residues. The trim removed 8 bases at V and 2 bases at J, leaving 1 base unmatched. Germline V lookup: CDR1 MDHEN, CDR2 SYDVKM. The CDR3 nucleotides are TGTGCCAGCGCGGGAGGGCCCTACAATGAGCAGTTCTTC. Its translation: CASAGGPYNEQFF.

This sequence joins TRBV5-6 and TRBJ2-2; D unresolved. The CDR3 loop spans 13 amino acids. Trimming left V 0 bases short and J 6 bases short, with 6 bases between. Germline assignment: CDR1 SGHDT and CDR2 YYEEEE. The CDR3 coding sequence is TGTGCCAGCAGCTTGGGTAATCCCGGGGAGCTGTTTTTT. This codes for CASSLGNPGELFF.

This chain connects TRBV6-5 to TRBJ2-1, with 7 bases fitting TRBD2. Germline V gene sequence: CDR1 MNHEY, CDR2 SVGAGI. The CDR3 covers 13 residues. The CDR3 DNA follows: TGTGCAAGTCAGCGGGGCTCCTACAATGAGCAGTTCTTC. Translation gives CASQRGSYNEQFF.

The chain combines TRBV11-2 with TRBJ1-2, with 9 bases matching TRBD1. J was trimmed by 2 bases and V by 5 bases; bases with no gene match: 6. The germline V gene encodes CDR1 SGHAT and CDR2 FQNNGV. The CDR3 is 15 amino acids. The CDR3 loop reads CASSPLQGANYGYTF. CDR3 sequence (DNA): TGTGCCAGCAGCCCGTTACAGGGGGCGAACTATGGCTACACCTTC.

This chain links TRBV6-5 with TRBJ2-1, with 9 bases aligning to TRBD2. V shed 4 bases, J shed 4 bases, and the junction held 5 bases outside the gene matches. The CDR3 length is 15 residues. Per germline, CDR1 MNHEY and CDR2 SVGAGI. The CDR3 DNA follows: TGTGCCAGCAGTTTAGCGGGGGTGGGATACAATGAGCAGTTCTTC. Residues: CASSLAGVGYNEQFF.

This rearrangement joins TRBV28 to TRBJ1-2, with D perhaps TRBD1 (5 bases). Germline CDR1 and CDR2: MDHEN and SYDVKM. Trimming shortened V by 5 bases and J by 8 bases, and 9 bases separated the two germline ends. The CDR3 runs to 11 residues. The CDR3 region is CASSPQGGYTF. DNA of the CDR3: TGTGCCAGCAGTCCCCAGGGCGGCTACACCTTC.

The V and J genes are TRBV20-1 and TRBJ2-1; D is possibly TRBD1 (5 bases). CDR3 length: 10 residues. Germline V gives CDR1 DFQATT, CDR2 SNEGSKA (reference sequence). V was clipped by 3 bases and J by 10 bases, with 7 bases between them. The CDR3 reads CSASRGEQFF. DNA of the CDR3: TGCAGTGCTAGTAGGGGCGAGCAGTTCTTC.

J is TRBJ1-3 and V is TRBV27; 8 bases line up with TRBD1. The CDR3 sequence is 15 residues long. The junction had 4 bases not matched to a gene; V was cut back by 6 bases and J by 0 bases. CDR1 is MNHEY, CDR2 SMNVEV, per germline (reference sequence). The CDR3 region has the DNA TGTGCCAGCAGGCGCACAGGGGGCTCTGGAAACACCATATATTTT. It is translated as CASRRTGGSGNTIYF.

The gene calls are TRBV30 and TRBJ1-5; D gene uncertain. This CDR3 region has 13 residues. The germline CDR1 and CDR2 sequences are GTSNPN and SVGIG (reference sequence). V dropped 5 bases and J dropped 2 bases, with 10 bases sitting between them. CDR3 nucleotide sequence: TGTGCCTGGGCCGTAGAGGGCAATCAGCCCCAGCATTTT. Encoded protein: CAWAVEGNQPQHF.

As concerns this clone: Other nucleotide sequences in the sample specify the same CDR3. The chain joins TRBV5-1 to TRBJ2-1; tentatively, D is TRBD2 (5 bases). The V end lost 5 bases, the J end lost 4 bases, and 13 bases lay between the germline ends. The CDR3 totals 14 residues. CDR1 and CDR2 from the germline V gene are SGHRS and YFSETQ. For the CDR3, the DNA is TGCGCCAGCAGTCTCGGGGATAGGTACAATGAGCAGTTCTTC. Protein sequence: CASSLGDRYNEQFF.

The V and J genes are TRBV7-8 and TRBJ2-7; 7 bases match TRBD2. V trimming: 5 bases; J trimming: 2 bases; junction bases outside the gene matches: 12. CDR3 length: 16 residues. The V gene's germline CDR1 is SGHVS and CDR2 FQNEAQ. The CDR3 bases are TGTGCCAGCAGCAGGGCTAGCGGAGACCAACCCTACGAGCAGTACTTC. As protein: CASSRASGDQPYEQYF.

DNA for the CDR3: TGTGCCAGCAGCCACGGGAAGGGATCGAACGAGCAGTACTTC. Translated, it gives CASSHGKGSNEQYF. This rearrangement joins TRBV5-4 to TRBJ2-7; tentatively, D is TRBD2 (5 bases). From germline, CDR1 is SGHNT and CDR2 YYREEE (reference sequence). Between the trimmed V and J ends, which lost 4 bases and 5 bases, there was a span of 16 bases. The CDR3 is 14 residues long.

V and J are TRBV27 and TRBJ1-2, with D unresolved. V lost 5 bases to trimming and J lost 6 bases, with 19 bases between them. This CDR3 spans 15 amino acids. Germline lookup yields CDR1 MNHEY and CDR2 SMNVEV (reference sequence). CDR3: CASSQHTGFWDGYTF. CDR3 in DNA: TGTGCCAGCAGTCAACACACCGGGTTCTGGGATGGCTACACCTTC.

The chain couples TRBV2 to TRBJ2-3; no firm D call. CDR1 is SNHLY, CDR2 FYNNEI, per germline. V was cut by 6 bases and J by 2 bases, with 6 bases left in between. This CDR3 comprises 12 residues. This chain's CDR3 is CASRAITDTQYF. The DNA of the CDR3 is TGTGCCAGCAGAGCGATCACAGATACGCAGTATTTT.

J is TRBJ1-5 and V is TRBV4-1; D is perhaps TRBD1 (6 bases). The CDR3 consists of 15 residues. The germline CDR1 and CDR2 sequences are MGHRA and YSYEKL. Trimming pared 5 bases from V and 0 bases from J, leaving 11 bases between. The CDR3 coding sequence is TGCGCCAGCAGCTGGACAGACTATAGCAATCAGCCCCAGCATTTT. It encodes CASSWTDYSNQPQHF.

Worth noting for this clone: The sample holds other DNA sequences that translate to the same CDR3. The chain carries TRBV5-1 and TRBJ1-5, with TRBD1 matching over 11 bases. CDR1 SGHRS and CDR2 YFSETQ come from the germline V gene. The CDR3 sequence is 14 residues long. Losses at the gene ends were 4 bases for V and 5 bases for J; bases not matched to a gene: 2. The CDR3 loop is CASSLGQGDQPQHF. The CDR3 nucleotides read TGCGCCAGCAGCCTGGGACAGGGGGATCAGCCCCAGCATTTT.

CDR3 coding DNA: TGTGCCAGCAGCGTAGTCCCAGGGGGCTCTGGAAACACCATATATTTT. This sequence encodes CASSVVPGGSGNTIYF. This chain links TRBV9 with TRBJ1-3, with 7 positions matching TRBD1. Trimming removed 0 bases from V and 0 bases from J; junction bases left unmatched: 3. There are 16 residues in the CDR3. Germline loops: CDR1 SGDLS, CDR2 YYNGEE.

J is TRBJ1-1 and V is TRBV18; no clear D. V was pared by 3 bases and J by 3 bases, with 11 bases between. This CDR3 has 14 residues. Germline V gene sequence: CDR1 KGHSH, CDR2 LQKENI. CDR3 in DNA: TGTGCCAGCTCACCCCGGTCCGGGGACACTGAAGCTTTCTTT. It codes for CASSPRSGDTEAFF.

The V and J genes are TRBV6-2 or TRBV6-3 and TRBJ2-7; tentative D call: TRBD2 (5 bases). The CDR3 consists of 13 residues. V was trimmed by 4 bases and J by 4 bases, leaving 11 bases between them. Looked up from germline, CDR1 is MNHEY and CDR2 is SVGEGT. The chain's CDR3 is CASSSLRGYEQYF. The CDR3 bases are TGTGCCAGCAGTTCCCTGAGAGGGTACGAGCAGTACTTC.

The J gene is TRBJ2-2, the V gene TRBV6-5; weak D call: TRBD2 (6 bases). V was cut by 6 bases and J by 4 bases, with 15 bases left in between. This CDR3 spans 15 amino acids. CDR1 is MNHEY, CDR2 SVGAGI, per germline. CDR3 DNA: TGTGCCAGCAGAGCCGGGACTCCATCCACCGGGGAGCTGTTTTTT. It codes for CASRAGTPSTGELFF.

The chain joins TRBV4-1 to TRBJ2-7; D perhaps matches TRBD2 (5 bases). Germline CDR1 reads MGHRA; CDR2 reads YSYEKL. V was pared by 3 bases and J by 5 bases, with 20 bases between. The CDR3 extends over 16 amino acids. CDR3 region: CASSHPSEGPPDEQYF. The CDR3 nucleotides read TGCGCCAGCAGCCACCCATCAGAGGGCCCACCTGACGAGCAGTACTTC.